The clone carrying this TCR beta chain was seen just once. Under the authors' procedure: Quantification of nucleated cells was approximated via reference gene primer amplification. The method was immunoSEQ multiplex PCR; TCRdb's version includes in-frame clones alone and lacks a portion of them. That table supplies the V and J calls and clone size; D and trimming were determined from the DNA. The sample lists approximately 210,000 clones, 81% occurring once. The data originate from a study of blood T cell repertoires in COVID-19. As for the study in general: T cells, B-cell-depleted T cells, or PBMCs provided the cDNA or gDNA that served as material.

The CDR3 has 13 amino acids. Germline V gene sequence: CDR1 SGHRS, CDR2 YFSETQ. The V end was cut by 0 bases, the J end by 8 bases, with 9 bases between. The TCR comes from a woman aged 50 to 60 with acute COVID-19. The genes are TRBV5-1 and TRBJ2-1, with D possibly TRBD1 on 6 matching bases. Sequenced sample: PBMCs or T cells enriched from blood (not recorded which). The CDR3 DNA reads TGCGCCAGCAGCTTGGACAGGGTAGATGAGCAGTTCTTC. Protein product: CASSLDRVDEQFF.